Sequencing of this T cell receptor beta chain was carried out in a study of read filtering for tumor transcriptome and immune sequencing. Study-wide results and caveats: About four fifths of IR-seq clonotypes had one read, totaling 3% to 4% of reads; RNA-seq: around 70% and 40%.

This clonotype was observed at least ten times. Its antigen is currently unknown. The CDR3 extends over 13 amino acids. V was trimmed by 10 bases and J by 3 bases, leaving 13 bases between them. In germline, CDR1 is MNHEY, CDR2 SVGAGI. The library was built from around 380 ng RNA with molecular barcoded adaptors for alpha/delta and beta/gamma chains. TCRdb re-called the reads with MiXCR, one entry per CDR3 protein. This repertoire shows approximately 58,000 distinct CDR3 sequences, about 12% found once; its top ten account for 16%. The J gene is TRBJ1-5, the V gene TRBV6-5; D possibly corresponds to TRBD1 (5 bases). The sample was a population of CD138-negative cells sorted from bone marrow. The sequence was obtained from a donor aged 40 or over with multiple myeloma. The chain's CDR3 is CATRQLANQPQHF. DNA of the CDR3: TGTGCCACCCGACAGCTGGCCAATCAGCCCCAGCATTTT.